This TCR beta chain is drawn from a study of cytomegalovirus exposure and HLA in healthy donors. Overall study results and limits: Some TCR beta chains (roughly 150 of them) were listed as cytomegalovirus-associated. Reports state that TCR beta sequences accurately predicted most subjects' HLA-A and HLA-B alleles.

Details on this clone: What it binds is not known.

The PCR made use of 60 Vbeta and 13 Jbeta primers. Repertoires were generated with immunoSEQ multiplex PCR, while TCRdb's copy carries only in-frame clones and drops some. Among 120,000 or so clones, 73% were seen once, and the ten largest hold around 4.2%. There are 16 residues in the CDR3. Germline V gene sequence: CDR1 LNHDA, CDR2 SQIVND (reference sequence). Trimming at V came to 5 bases and at J to 6 bases, leaving 15 bases not matched to a gene. The chain employs TRBV19 and TRBJ1-2; 7 nucleotides agree with TRBD1. Sequenced: PBMCs. This receptor was obtained from a woman in her thirties or forties in good health and CMV-seronegative. CDR3 bases: TGTGCCAGTAGTTACCCACCCGACAGGGCTTATGATGGCTACACCTTC. Its protein product is CASSYPPDRAYDGYTF. The full variable domain, with the rest looked up from reference TRBV19 and TRBJ1-2, is DGGITQSPKYLFRKEGQNVTLSCEQNLNHDAMYWYRQDPGQGLRLIYYSQIVNDFQKGDIAEGYSVSREKKESFPLTVTSAQKNPTAFYLCASSYPPDRAYDGYTFGSGTRLTVV.